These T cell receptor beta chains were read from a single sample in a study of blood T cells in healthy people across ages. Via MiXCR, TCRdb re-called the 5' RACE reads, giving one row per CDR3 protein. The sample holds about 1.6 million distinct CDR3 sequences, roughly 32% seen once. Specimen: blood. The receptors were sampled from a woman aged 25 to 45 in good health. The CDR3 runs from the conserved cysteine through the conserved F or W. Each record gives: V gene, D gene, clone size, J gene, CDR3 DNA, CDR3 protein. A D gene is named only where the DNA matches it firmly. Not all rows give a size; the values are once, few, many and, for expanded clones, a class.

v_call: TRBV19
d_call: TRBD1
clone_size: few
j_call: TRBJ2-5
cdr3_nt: TGTGCCAGTAGTACGACCGGGACAGGGGGCAAAGAGACCCAGTACTTC
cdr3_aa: CASSTTGTGGKETQYF

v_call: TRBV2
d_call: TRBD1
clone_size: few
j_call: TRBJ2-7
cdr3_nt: TGTGCCAGCAATCTAAGGACAGGGCGATACGAGCAGTACTTC
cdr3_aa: CASNLRTGRYEQYF

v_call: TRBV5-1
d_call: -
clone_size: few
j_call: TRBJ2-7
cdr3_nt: TGCGCCAGCAGCTTGACGGCAACCCCAGACTACGAGCAGTACTTC
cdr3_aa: CASSLTATPDYEQYF

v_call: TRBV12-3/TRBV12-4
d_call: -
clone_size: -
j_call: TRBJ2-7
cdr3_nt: TGTGCCAGCAGTGTGACAGACAACTCCTACGAGCAGTACTTC
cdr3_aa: CASSVTDNSYEQYF

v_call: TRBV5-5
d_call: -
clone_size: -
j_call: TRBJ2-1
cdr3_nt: TGTGCCAGCAGCTACGATCTAATCGGGGCCTACAATGAGCAGTTCTTC
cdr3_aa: CASSYDLIGAYNEQFF

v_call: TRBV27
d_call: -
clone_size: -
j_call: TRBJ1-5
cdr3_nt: TGTGCCAGCAGCCACCGGGGAGATCAGCCCCAGCATTTT
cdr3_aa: CASSHRGDQPQHF

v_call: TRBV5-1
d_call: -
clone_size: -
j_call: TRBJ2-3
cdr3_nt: TGCGCCAGCAGTCGAGGAGGATTGGTGGATACGCAGTATTTT
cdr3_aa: CASSRGGLVDTQYF

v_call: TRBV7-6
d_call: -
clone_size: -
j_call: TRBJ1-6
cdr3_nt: TGTGCCAGCAGCCGCACCCCGCAGAGCTCCTATAATTCACCCCTCCACTTT
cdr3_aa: CASSRTPQSSYNSPLHF

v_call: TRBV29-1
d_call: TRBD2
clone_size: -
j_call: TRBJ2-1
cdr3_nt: TGCAGTTTTAGGGGACTAGCGGGGGCCGTTTTCCATGAGCAGTTCTTC
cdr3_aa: CSFRGLAGAVFHEQFF

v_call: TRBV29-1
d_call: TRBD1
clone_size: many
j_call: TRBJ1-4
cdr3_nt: TGCAGCGTGGACAGGGATGGACTGTTTTTT
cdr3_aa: CSVDRDGLFF

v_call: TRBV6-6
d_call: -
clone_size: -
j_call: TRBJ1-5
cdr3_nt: TGTGCCAGCAGTTACTTTGGTCAGCCCCAGCATTTT
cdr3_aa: CASSYFGQPQHF

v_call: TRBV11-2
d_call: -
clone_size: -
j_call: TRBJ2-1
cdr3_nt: TGTGCCAGCAGCTTGGACCGCAGCCATGAGCAGTTCTTC
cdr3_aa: CASSLDRSHEQFF

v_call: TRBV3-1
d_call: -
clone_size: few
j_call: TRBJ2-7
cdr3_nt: TGTGCCAGCAGCCAAGATGGGGGCAGGGTACTCTACGAGCAGTACTTC
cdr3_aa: CASSQDGGRVLYEQYF

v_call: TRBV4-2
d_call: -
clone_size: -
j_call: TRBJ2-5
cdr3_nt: TGTGCCAGCAGCCAAGAGCATGACTTTCGAGAGACCCAGTACTTC
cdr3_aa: CASSQEHDFRETQYF

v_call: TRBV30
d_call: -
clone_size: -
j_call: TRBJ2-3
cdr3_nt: TGTGCCTGGAGTGTACTAGACCCCCATACGCAGTATTTT
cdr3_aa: CAWSVLDPHTQYF

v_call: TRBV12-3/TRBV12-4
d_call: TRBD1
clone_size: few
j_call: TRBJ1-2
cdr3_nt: TGTGCCAGCAGTTTCCAGACAGGGAGGCACTATGGCTACACCTTC
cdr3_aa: CASSFQTGRHYGYTF

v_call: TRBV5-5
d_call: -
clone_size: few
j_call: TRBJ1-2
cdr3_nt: TGTGCCAGCAGCTTGGAACACGGGGGAGATGGCTACACCTTC
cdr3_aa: CASSLEHGGDGYTF

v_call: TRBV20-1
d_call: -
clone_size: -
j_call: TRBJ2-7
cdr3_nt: TGCAGTGCTAGGGGTGGACCCTACGAGCAGTACTTC
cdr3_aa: CSARGGPYEQYF

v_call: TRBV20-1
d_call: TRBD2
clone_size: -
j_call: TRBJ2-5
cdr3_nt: TGCAGTGCCCATGGGGGTGTAGCGGGAAGAGGGGAGACCCAGTACTTC
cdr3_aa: CSAHGGVAGRGETQYF

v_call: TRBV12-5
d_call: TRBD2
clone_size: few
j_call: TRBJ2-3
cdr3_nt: TGTGCTAGTGGTTTGGATTTCGCGGCTAGCGGGGGAGATACGCAGTATTTT
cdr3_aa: CASGLDFAASGGDTQYF

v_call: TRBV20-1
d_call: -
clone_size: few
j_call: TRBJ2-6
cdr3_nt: TGCAGTGCTGGATATAGTTCTGGGGCCAACGTCCTGACTTTC
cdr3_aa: CSAGYSSGANVLTF

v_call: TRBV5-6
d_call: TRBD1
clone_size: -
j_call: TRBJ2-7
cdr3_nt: TGTGCCAGCAGTGGTTTACGGACAGGAAGACCCTACGAGCAGTACTTC
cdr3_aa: CASSGLRTGRPYEQYF

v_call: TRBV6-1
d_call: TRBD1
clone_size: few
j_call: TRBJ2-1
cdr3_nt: TGTGCCAGCCGAAACCGGGACAGCTCCTACAATGAGCAGTTCTTC
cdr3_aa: CASRNRDSSYNEQFF

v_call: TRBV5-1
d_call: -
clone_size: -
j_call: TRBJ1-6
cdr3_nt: TGCGCCAGCAGCTTGGACAGACGGGATTCACCCCTCCACTTT
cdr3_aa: CASSLDRRDSPLHF

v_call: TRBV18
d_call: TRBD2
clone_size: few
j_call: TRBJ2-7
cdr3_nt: TGTGCCAGCTCACCACGTCGGGCTTTGGGGGGGAACGAGCAGTACTTC
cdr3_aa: CASSPRRALGGNEQYF

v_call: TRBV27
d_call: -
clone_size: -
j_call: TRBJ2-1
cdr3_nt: TGTGCCACAGGCTACGGCTACAATGAGCAGTTCTTC
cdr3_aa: CATGYGYNEQFF

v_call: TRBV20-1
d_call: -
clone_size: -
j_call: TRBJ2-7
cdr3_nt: TGCAGTGCTAGAGTGGGACCTAAGGGCGAGCAGTACTTC
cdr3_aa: CSARVGPKGEQYF

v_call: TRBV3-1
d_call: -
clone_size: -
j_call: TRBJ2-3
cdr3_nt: TGTGCCAGCAGCCAAGGGAGGCCAGAGAACACAGATACGCAGTATTTT
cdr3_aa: CASSQGRPENTDTQYF

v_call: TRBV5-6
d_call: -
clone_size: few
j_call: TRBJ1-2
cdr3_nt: TGTGCCAGCAGCTTTACAGACCGAGCTAACTATGGCTACACCTTC
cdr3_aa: CASSFTDRANYGYTF

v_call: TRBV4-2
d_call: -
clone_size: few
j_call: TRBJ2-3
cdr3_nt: TGTGCCAGCAGCCAATTGACCGGGGCGACAGATACGCAGTATTTT
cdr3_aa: CASSQLTGATDTQYF

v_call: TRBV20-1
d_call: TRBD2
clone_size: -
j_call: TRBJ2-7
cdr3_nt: TGCAGTGCTAGAGATGCTGCGGGAGAAGACTACGAGCAGTACTTC
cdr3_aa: CSARDAAGEDYEQYF